Detailed here is one TCR beta chain. The antigen remains undetermined. These data are taken from a study of regulatory dendritic cells for organ transplantation. CFSE-labeled sorted T cells met regulatory or mature dendritic cells for roughly 5 days. The table came from immunoSEQ multiplex PCR; TCRdb's copy has only in-frame clones and leaves some out. The repertoire holds roughly 11,000 clones, with around nine tenths as singletons. The CDR3 has 8 amino acids. Germline-derived CDR1 and CDR2 are LGHNT and FRNRAP. The chain has TRBV12-5 and TRBJ1-1, with D perhaps matching TRBD1 (5 bases). Sequences were obtained from naive CD8+ T cells from blood cultured with dendritic cells. Subset indicated: CD45RA+ naive T cells. This sequence originates from a human donor in good health. CDR3 bases: TGTGCCCATTGGGGGGCTTTCTTT. Translated: CAHWGAFF.